These 5 T cell receptor beta chains originate from one sample sequenced in a study of OX40 agonist ivuxolimab in advanced cancers. Library method: the immunoSEQ multiplex PCR assay. TCRdb holds this immuneACCESS table with in-frame rearrangements only. Some clones are missing; in checked studies, unresolved V genes explain under half, and the rest has no known cause. The sample table holds roughly 8,600 clones, of which nearly 90% were seen once. Of the sample, 4% to 5.5% is held by the ten largest clones. Specimen: CD4+ or CD8+ T cells sorted from blood, collected in a trial of the OX40 agonist ivuxolimab. The origin of the receptors is an adult with an advanced solid tumor such as melanoma, head and neck, liver or kidney cancer.

The chain links TRBV30 to TRBJ1-3; D is unclear. V was cut by 0 bases and J by 4 bases, with 7 bases left in between. The CDR3 sequence is 13 residues long. Per germline, CDR1 GTSNPN and CDR2 SVGIG (reference sequence). CDR3 sequence (DNA): TGTGCCTGGAGTGTATCCCGCGGAAACACCATATATTTT. The encoded protein is CAWSVSRGNTIYF.

The V gene is TRBV6-5, the J gene TRBJ2-7; 7 bases agree with TRBD2. This CDR3 contains 15 residues. CDR1 and CDR2 from the germline V gene are MNHEY and SVGAGI. V lost 6 bases to trimming and J lost 3 bases; unmatched junction nucleotides: 11. The CDR3 region has the DNA TGTGCCAGCAGATTGTCCGGGACTACCATCTACGAGCAGTACTTC. Residues: CASRLSGTTIYEQYF.

This CDR3 reads CASSRRDYPWTGELFF. In DNA form, the CDR3 reads TGTGCCAGTAGCCGCCGGGACTACCCGTGGACCGGGGAGCTGTTTTTT. The gene calls are TRBV19 and TRBJ2-2; 7 bases are shared with TRBD2. Germline values: CDR1 LNHDA, CDR2 SQIVND (reference sequence). V shed 6 bases and J 5 bases; nucleotides not matched to a gene: 12. The CDR3 has 16 amino acids.

This clone was seen once. Here the CDR3 reads CASSFRGANYGYTF. In DNA form, the CDR3 reads TGTGCCAGCAGCTTCAGGGGGGCTAACTATGGCTACACCTTC. The chain is built from TRBV7-3 and TRBJ1-2, with 7 nucleotides matching TRBD1. The V segment lost 3 bases and the J segment 0 bases; nucleotides outside the gene matches: 1. Per the germline V gene, CDR1 is SGHTA and CDR2 is FQGTGA. CDR3 length equals 14 residues.

The sample holds one count of this clone. The chain carries TRBV7-9 and TRBJ2-3, with 8 bases that match TRBD2. Germline assignment: CDR1 SEHNR and CDR2 FQNEAQ (reference sequence). V shed 6 bases, J shed 5 bases, and the junction held 13 bases outside the gene matches. The CDR3 is made up of 16 amino acids. The CDR3 region is CASRTRGGGGVDTQYF. CDR3 DNA: TGTGCCAGCAGAACTCGGGGGGGAGGAGGAGTAGATACGCAGTATTTT.